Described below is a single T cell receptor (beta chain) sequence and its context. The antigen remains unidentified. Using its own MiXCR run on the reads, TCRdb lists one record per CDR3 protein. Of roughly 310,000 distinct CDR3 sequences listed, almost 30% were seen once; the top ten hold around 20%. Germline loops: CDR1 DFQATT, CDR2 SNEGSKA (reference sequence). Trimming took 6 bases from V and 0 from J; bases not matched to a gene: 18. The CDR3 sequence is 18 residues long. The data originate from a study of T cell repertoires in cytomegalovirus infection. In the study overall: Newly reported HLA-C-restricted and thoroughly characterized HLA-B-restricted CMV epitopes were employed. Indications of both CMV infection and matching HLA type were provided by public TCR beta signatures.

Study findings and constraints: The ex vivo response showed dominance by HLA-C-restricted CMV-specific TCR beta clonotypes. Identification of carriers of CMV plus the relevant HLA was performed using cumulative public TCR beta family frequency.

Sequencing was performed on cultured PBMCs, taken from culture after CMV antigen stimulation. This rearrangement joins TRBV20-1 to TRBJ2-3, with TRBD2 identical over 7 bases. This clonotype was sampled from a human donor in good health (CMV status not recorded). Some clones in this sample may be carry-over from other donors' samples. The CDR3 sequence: CSATTSLGRRASTDTQYF. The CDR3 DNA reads TGCAGTGCCACGACTAGCTTGGGAAGGCGCGCTAGCACAGATACGCAGTATTTT.